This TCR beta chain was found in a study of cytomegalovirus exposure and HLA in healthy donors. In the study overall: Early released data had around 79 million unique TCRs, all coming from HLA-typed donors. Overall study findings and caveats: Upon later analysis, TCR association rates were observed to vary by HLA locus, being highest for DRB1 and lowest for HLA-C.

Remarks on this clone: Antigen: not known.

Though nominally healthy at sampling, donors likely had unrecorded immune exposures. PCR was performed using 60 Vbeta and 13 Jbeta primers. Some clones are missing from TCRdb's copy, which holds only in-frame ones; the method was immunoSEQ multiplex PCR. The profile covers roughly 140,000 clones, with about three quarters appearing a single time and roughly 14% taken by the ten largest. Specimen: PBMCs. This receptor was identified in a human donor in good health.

The CDR3 nucleotides read TGTGCCAGCAGTGAGGACAGCCAGATTCAGCCCCAGCATTTT. It translates to CASSEDSQIQPQHF. The chain employs TRBV2 and TRBJ1-5, with D perhaps matching TRBD1 (6 bases). V lost 3 bases and J 6 bases, leaving 12 bases between the germline ends. The length of the CDR3 is 14 residues. Germline assignment: CDR1 SNHLY and CDR2 FYNNEI.